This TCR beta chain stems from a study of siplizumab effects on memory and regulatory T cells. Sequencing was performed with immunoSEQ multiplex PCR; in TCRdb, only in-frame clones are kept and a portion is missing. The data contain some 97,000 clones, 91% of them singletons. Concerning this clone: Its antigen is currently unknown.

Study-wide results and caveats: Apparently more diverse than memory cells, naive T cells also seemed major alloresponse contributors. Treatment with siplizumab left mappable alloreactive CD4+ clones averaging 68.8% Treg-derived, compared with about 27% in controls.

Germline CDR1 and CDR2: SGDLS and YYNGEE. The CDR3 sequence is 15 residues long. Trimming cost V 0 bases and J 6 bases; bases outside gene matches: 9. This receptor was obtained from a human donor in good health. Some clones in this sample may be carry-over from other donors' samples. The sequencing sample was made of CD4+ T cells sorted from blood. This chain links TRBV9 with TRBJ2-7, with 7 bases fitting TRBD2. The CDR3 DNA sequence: TGTGCCAGCAGCGTAGCCGGACTAGTTAATGGCGAGCAGTACTTC. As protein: CASSVAGLVNGEQYF.